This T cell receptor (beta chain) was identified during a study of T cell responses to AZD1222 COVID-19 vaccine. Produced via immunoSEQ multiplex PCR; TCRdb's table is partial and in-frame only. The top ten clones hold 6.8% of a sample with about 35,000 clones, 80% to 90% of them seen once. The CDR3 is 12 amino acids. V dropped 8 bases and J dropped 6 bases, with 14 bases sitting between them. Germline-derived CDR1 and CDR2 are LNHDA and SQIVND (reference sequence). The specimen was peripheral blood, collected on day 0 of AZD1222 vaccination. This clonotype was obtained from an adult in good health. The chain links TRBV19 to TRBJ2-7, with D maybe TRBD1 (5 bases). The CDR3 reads CASSRWGSEQYF. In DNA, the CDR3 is TGTGCCAGTTCCAGGTGGGGCTCCGAGCAGTACTTC.